This entry describes one T cell receptor beta chain. Its antigen is unidentified. Only in-frame clones appear in the TCRdb table, and some are missing; sequencing was by immunoSEQ multiplex PCR. The data show some 84,000 clones, around 88% seen once. Germline values: CDR1 SGHDT, CDR2 YYEEEE. The CDR3 contains 15 residues. V lost 3 bases and J lost 8; bases outside the gene matches: 10. The data derive from a study of T cell responses to AZD1222 COVID-19 vaccine. Study-level points and caveats: Donors skewed white British and female; clonal diversity was possibly underestimated. Sampling that yielded the repertoires occurred only after the peak T cell response. Nearly half of spike-specific TCRs reportedly target variant regions that are unmutated in the B.1.351 and B.1.1.7 variants. Receipt of two AZD1222 doses was followed by a rise in Spike-specific TCR breadth and depth.

The receptor's source is an adult who received the AZD1222 COVID-19 vaccine. This chain joins TRBV5-6 and TRBJ1-2, with 10 nucleotides matching TRBD1. This specimen consisted of peripheral blood, obtained 28 days after the second AZD1222 dose. CDR3 sequence: CASSYPGQGTRGYTF. In DNA, the CDR3 is TGTGCCAGCAGCTACCCGGGACAGGGGACGAGGGGCTACACCTTC.